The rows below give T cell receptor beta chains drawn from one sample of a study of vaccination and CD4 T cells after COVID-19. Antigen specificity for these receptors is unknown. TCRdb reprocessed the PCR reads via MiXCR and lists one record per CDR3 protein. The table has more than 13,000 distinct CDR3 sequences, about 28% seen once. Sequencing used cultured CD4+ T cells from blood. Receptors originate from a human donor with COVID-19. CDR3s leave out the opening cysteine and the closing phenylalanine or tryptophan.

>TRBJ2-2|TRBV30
AWNSGKNTGELF
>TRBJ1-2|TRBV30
AFQGSVLIGSYGYT
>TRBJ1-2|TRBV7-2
ASGFTGGVYGYT
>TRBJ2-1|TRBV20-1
SARDRSGKNEQF
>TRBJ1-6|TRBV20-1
SAREDRGSNSPLH
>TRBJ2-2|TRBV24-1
ATRGSVATGELF
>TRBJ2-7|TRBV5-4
ASSLGGGFSYEQY
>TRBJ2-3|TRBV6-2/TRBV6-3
ASSYELAGGLDTDTQY
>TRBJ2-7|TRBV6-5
ASSSGTASEQY
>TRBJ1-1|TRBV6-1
ASVADVNTEAF
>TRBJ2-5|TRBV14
ASSQALGEKETQY
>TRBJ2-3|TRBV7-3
ASSLRGLAGGRRTDTQY
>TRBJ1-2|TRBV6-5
ASSYSSGAANYGYT
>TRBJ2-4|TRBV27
ASSLSGGTKNIQC
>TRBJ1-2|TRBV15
ATSREGGDYGYT
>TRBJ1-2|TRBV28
ASNNYNGYT
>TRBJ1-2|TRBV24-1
ATSRENYGYT
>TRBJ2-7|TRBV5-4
ASSPTAGGSYEQY
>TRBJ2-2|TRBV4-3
ASSQDHHPSGELF
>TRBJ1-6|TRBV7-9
ASSSYREGNSPLH
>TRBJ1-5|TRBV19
ASSIVGIQPQH
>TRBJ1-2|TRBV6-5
ASSYREGYGYT